This T cell receptor (beta chain) was observed in a study of blood T cell repertoires in COVID-19. Study context: Italy, Spain and the United States were the sources of the convalescent and acute COVID-19 samples.

The repertoire was sequenced with immunoSEQ multiplex PCR; TCRdb's copy has only in-frame clones and lacks some. The sample includes some 160,000 clones, 65% to 85% of them seen just once. This clone came up once. The sequencing sample was made of peripheral blood. The source is an elderly woman with acute or convalescent COVID-19.

CDR3 sequence reads: CSAVRGDTQYF. In nucleotides, the CDR3 is TGCAGCGCCGTGAGAGGAGATACGCAGTATTTT. The rearrangement links TRBV29-1 to TRBJ2-3; D gene unclear. Germline CDR1 is SQVTM and CDR2 is ANQGSEA. This CDR3 is built from 11 residues. V lost 7 bases, J lost 5 bases, and 10 bases lay in between.